One and the same sample provided the 24 T cell receptor beta chains below, sequenced in a study of cytomegalovirus exposure and HLA in healthy donors. The PCR was carried out with 60 Vbeta primers and 13 Jbeta primers. TCRdb's copy holds only in-frame clones and misses some; the assay was immunoSEQ multiplex PCR. The sample has some 93,000 clones; 78% are singletons. Sequenced: PBMCs. These receptors came from a woman in her 40s in good health and CMV-seronegative.

In this sample, this clone turned up a few times. This chain uses TRBV2 with TRBJ1-5; TRBD1 is a possible D gene (5 bases). CDR1 SNHLY and CDR2 FYNNEI come from the germline V gene. The germline V and J ends were trimmed by 4 bases and 5 bases, with 12 bases remaining between them. The CDR3 is 14 residues long. The CDR3 region has the DNA TGTGCCAGCAGTGGTCCAGGAGGGGATCAGCCCCAGCATTTT. Its protein is CASSGPGGDQPQHF.

The chain links TRBV11-1 to TRBJ2-3, with D perhaps TRBD2 (5 bases). This CDR3 is 14 amino acids long. V lost 4 bases to trimming and J lost 2 bases, with 10 bases between them. Germline CDR1 reads SGHAT; CDR2 reads FQDESV (reference sequence). CDR3 sequence reads: CASSSSGSTDTQYF. For the CDR3, the DNA is TGTGCCAGCAGCTCGAGCGGCTCCACAGATACGCAGTATTTT.

This clone was found a few times. The rearrangement joins TRBV5-1 to TRBJ1-1, with D uncertain. CDR1 is SGHRS and CDR2 is YFSETQ in the germline V gene. This CDR3 has 13 residues. The V end lost 2 bases, the J end lost 3 bases, and 8 bases lay between the germline ends. The CDR3, as DNA: TGCGCCAGCAGCTTCCGCGGTCACACTGAAGCTTTCTTT. Translated, it gives CASSFRGHTEAFF.

The genes are TRBV5-1 and TRBJ2-7, with 10 bases fitting TRBD1. The CDR3 is made up of 19 amino acids. With V trimmed by 3 bases and J by 4 bases, 19 bases remained unmatched. Germline V lookup: CDR1 SGHRS, CDR2 YFSETQ. The CDR3, as DNA: TGCGCCAGCAGCTCGGGACAGGGGCGCGGGGCGAGATTTGGGTACGAGCAGTACTTC. Translated: CASSSGQGRGARFGYEQYF. Full variable domain (outside the CDR3, taken from reference TRBV5-1 and TRBJ2-7): KAGVTQTPRYLIKTRGQQVTLSCSPISGHRSVSWYQQTPGQGLQFLFEYFSETQRNKGNFPGRFSGRQFSNSRSEMNVSTLELGDSALYLCASSSGQGRGARFGYEQYFGPGTRLTVT.

The chain joins TRBV7-4 to TRBJ1-3, with 9 bases aligning to TRBD1. V lost 1 base and J lost 7; bases outside the gene matches: 14. The germline V gene has CDR1 SGHVT and CDR2 SQSDAQ. CDR3 length: 18 amino acids. The CDR3 reads CASSLGEKGTGRDNTIYF. CDR3 in DNA: TGTGCCAGCAGCTTAGGGGAGAAAGGGACAGGGAGGGATAACACCATATATTTT.

The genes are TRBV14 and TRBJ2-7; 8 nucleotides line up with TRBD1. Germline-derived CDR1 and CDR2 are SGHDN and FVKESK. The CDR3 loop spans 16 amino acids. The V gene end was trimmed by 4 bases and the J gene end by 3 bases; junction bases not matched to a gene: 11. The CDR3 loop is CASSLRTDRVLYEQYF. CDR3 nucleotide sequence: TGTGCCAGCAGCCTTCGAACGGACAGGGTTCTCTACGAGCAGTACTTC.

Remarks on this clone: Additional DNA sequences in this sample encode the identical CDR3. This chain joins TRBV5-1 and TRBJ2-7; D is perhaps TRBD2 (6 bases). Trimming left V 2 bases short and J 0 bases short, with 9 bases between. This CDR3 contains 14 residues. CDR1 SGHRS and CDR2 YFSETQ come from the germline V gene. CDR3: CASSLGSGSYEQYF. CDR3 sequence (DNA): TGCGCCAGCAGCTTAGGTAGCGGCTCCTACGAGCAGTACTTC.

CDR3 in DNA: TGTGCCAGTAGCACTAGCGGGAGCTACGAGCAGTACTTC. It codes for CASSTSGSYEQYF. The chain joins TRBV19 to TRBJ2-7; 11 bases agree with TRBD2. Germline V gives CDR1 LNHDA, CDR2 SQIVND (reference sequence). This CDR3 is built from 13 residues. Trimming at V came to 6 bases and at J to 3 bases, leaving 1 base not matched to a gene.

The V and J genes are TRBV11-2 and TRBJ2-7, with TRBD1 matching 8 bases. V shed 1 base, J shed 2 bases, and the junction held 4 bases outside the gene matches. The CDR3 totals 15 residues. CDR1 is SGHAT and CDR2 is FQNNGV in the germline V gene. As DNA, the CDR3 is TGTGCCAGCAGCTTAGGCTCGACAGGGGCCTACGAGCAGTACTTC. Its protein product is CASSLGSTGAYEQYF.

V usage is TRBV19 and J usage is TRBJ2-1; 15 positions match TRBD2. The CDR3 runs 17 residues. V trimming: 3 bases; J trimming: 7 bases; junction bases outside the gene matches: 7. CDR1 LNHDA and CDR2 SQIVND come from the germline V gene (reference sequence). The CDR3 is CASSILGLAGGSNEQFF. The CDR3, as DNA: TGTGCCAGTAGTATCCTAGGACTAGCGGGAGGGTCGAATGAGCAGTTCTTC.

V gene TRBV5-1 combines with J gene TRBJ1-3, with 12 bases aligning to TRBD1. The germline gives CDR1 SGHRS, CDR2 YFSETQ. The CDR3 consists of 18 residues. V was pared by 4 bases and J by 4 bases, with 12 bases of the junction left unmatched. The CDR3: CASSPTGTGGAGGNTIYF. The DNA for the CDR3 is TGCGCCAGCAGCCCGACCGGGACAGGGGGCGCAGGAGGAAACACCATATATTTT. Full variable domain (outside the CDR3, taken from reference TRBV5-1 and TRBJ1-3): KAGVTQTPRYLIKTRGQQVTLSCSPISGHRSVSWYQQTPGQGLQFLFEYFSETQRNKGNFPGRFSGRQFSNSRSEMNVSTLELGDSALYLCASSPTGTGGAGGNTIYFGEGSWLTVV.

The V and J genes are TRBV25-1 and TRBJ1-2, with D hard to call. V gave up 3 bases and J gave up 4 bases, with 3 bases separating them. The CDR3 covers 11 residues. Germline CDR1 MGHDK, CDR2 SYGVNS. CDR3 DNA sequence: TGTGCCAGCAGTGAGGCCTATGGCTACACCTTC. Its protein product is CASSEAYGYTF.

The V call is TRBV27, the J call TRBJ1-6, with D unclear. Germline lookup yields CDR1 MNHEY and CDR2 SMNVEV (reference sequence). The CDR3 extends over 14 amino acids. V lost 4 bases and J 6 bases, leaving 10 bases between the germline ends. The CDR3, as DNA: TGTGCCAGCAGTTCACCGGGAGTTAATTCACCCCTCCACTTT. Translating it yields CASSSPGVNSPLHF.

The chain has TRBV29-1 and TRBJ1-1, with D perhaps TRBD1 (5 bases). Trimming cost V 4 bases and J 4 bases, with 10 bases left between them. The CDR3 totals 12 residues. CDR1 and CDR2 from the germline V gene are SQVTM and ANQGSEA. The CDR3 DNA is TGCAGCGTTGCGGGGGATGCCACTGAAGCTTTCTTT. Translating it yields CSVAGDATEAFF.

This sequence joins TRBV27 and TRBJ1-2, with 8 bases identical to TRBD1. V lost 6 bases, J lost 2 bases, and 14 bases stayed unmatched. CDR1 is MNHEY, CDR2 SMNVEV, per germline (reference sequence). The CDR3 extends over 17 amino acids. The CDR3 here is CASSPGPRTGSNYGYTF. The CDR3 DNA sequence: TGTGCCAGCAGCCCAGGTCCCCGGACAGGGAGCAACTATGGCTACACCTTC.

The CDR3 here is CASSSGDRPSYNEQFF. Written as DNA, the CDR3 is TGCGCCAGCAGCTCGGGGGACAGGCCCTCCTACAATGAGCAGTTCTTC. V is TRBV5-1 and J is TRBJ2-1; 8 nucleotides line up with TRBD1. Trimming cost V 3 bases and J 0 bases; bases outside gene matches: 5. CDR1 is SGHRS and CDR2 is YFSETQ in the germline V gene. There are 16 residues in the CDR3.

The chain joins TRBV2 to TRBJ2-1; a possible D gene is TRBD1 (5 bases). From germline, CDR1 is SNHLY and CDR2 FYNNEI. This CDR3 has 13 residues. V was clipped by 5 bases and J by 6 bases, with 11 bases between them. CDR3 in DNA: TGTGCCAGCAGTAAAGAAAGGGGCAATGAGCAGTTCTTC. This translates into CASSKERGNEQFF.

This clone turned up a few times. The chain recombines TRBV5-6 with TRBJ1-4; 9 positions match TRBD1. This CDR3 is 15 amino acids long. Per germline, CDR1 SGHDT and CDR2 YYEEEE. V dropped 2 bases and J dropped 7; count of bases not matched to a gene: 6. The CDR3 sequence is CASSFGQGMGEKLFF. In DNA, the CDR3 is TGTGCCAGCAGCTTTGGACAGGGGATGGGTGAAAAACTGTTTTTT.

Comment on this clone: Likely a read error: the CDR3 ends without its conserved phenylalanine or tryptophan. The chain has TRBV5-4 and TRBJ1-2; D unresolved. The CDR3 totals 14 residues. V lost 1 base and J 6 bases, leaving 13 bases between the germline ends. Per the germline V gene, CDR1 is SGHNT and CDR2 is YYREEE (reference sequence). The CDR3 loop reads CASSLSQPRDGYTL. The CDR3 bases are TGTGCCAGCAGCTTGTCACAGCCCCGGGATGGCTACACCCTC.

This sequence joins TRBV7-2 and TRBJ2-2; maybe TRBD2 (6 bases). The CDR3 runs to 17 residues. Trimming took 1 base from V and 4 from J, leaving 16 bases between them. CDR1 and CDR2 (germline): SGHTA, FQGNSA. The CDR3: CASSLDIRGWATGELFF. Here the CDR3 DNA reads TGTGCCAGCAGCTTAGATATTCGGGGGTGGGCCACCGGGGAGCTGTTTTTT. The whole variable domain, filled in from reference TRBV7-2 and TRBJ2-2, reads GAGVSQSPSNKVTEKGKDVELRCDPISGHTALYWYRQSLGQGLEFLIYFQGNSAPDKSGLPSDRFSAERTGGSVSTLTIQRTQQEDSAVYLCASSLDIRGWATGELFFGEGSRLTVL.

The CDR3 protein is CASSSGTGGEQYF. The CDR3 DNA follows: TGTGCCAGCAGCTCCGGGACAGGAGGCGAGCAGTACTTC. This chain joins TRBV7-3 and TRBJ2-7, with TRBD1 matching over 8 bases. Germline CDR1 reads SGHTA; CDR2 reads FQGTGA. There are 13 residues in the CDR3. V was pared by 4 bases and J by 6 bases, with 5 bases of the junction left unmatched.

This sequence joins TRBV4-1 and TRBJ2-5, with 10 bases identical to TRBD1. CDR1 and CDR2 (germline): MGHRA, YSYEKL. CDR3 length: 16 amino acids. Unmatched junction bases numbered 10, after V lost 4 bases and J lost 5 bases. The CDR3 loop reads CASSLTDRGLGETQYF. Written as DNA, the CDR3 is TGCGCCAGCAGCCTTACTGACAGGGGGCTGGGGGAGACCCAGTACTTC.

This clone was counted only a few times. Compared with germline, one end of the junction differs, possibly owing to a read error. This chain joins TRBV29-1 and TRBJ2-1, with 8 nucleotides matching TRBD1. The CDR3 has 14 residues. From germline, CDR1 is SQVTM and CDR2 ANQGSEA. The CDR3 loop reads CSVEGQGTSNEQFF. Here the CDR3 DNA reads TGCAGCGTGGAAGGACAGGGAACCAGCAATGAGCAGTTCTTC.

V usage is TRBV11-2 and J usage is TRBJ2-7, with TRBD2 identical over 9 bases. The CDR3 is made up of 15 amino acids. V lost 8 bases to trimming and J lost 6 bases; unmatched junction nucleotides: 14. Germline values: CDR1 SGHAT, CDR2 FQNNGV. CDR3 protein: CASAPVAGAPGEQYF. CDR3 sequence (DNA): TGTGCCAGCGCGCCGGTAGCGGGGGCCCCAGGCGAGCAGTACTTC.